This TCR beta chain was retrieved from a study of blood T cell repertoires in COVID-19. This table comes from immunoSEQ multiplex PCR, and its TCRdb copy is limited to in-frame clones, with some not included. The data show about 130,000 clones, with over 75% seen just once and approximately 2.3% held by the top ten. The sequencing input was peripheral blood. This sequence originates from an older man with active COVID-19.

This CDR3 reads CASSWGRDRGRSEAFF. The CDR3 region has the DNA TGTGCCAGCAGCTGGGGCCGGGACAGGGGGCGTAGTGAAGCTTTCTTT. The V gene is TRBV5-6, the J gene TRBJ1-1, with TRBD1 matching 12 bases. The CDR3 is made up of 16 amino acids. In germline, CDR1 is SGHDT, CDR2 YYEEEE. V shed 3 bases and J 7 bases; nucleotides not matched to a gene: 10.